This TCR beta chain originates from a study of tumor-infiltrating lymphocytes in localized non-small cell lung cancer. Across the study: Several tumor histologies, both smoking statuses, and some post-neoadjuvant chemotherapy samples were included. Regarding the study as a whole: TCRbeta sequencing showed higher T cell infiltration in tumors than uninvolved lung. IM1 and IM2 tumors showed no difference in T-cell fraction. TCR sequencing covered a subset of patients with enough tissue.

The data were produced by immunoSEQ multiplex PCR, yet TCRdb's version contains in-frame clones alone and is incomplete. The data show 20,000 to 25,000 clones, around 62% seen once. A word on this clone: No antigen is known for it.

V lost 4 bases to trimming and J lost 3 bases, with 12 bases between them. Per the germline V gene, CDR1 is KGHSH and CDR2 is LQKENI. This CDR3 has 14 amino acids. Sequenced: lung tumor tissue. The TCR originated in a human donor with non-small cell lung cancer. The chain employs TRBV18 and TRBJ1-1; D is perhaps TRBD1 (5 bases). This chain's CDR3 is CASSQGPADTEAFF. CDR3 nucleotides: TGTGCCAGCTCACAGGGACCGGCTGACACTGAAGCTTTCTTT. The variable domain in full, with the rest retrieved from reference TRBV18 and TRBJ1-1, is NAGVMQNPRHLVRRRGQEARLRCSPMKGHSHVYWYRQLPEEGLKFMVYLQKENIIDESGMPKERFSAEFPKEGPSILRIQQVVRGDSAAYFCASSQGPADTEAFFGQGTRLTVV.